Presented here are 15 T cell receptor beta chains from one specimen sequenced in a study of blood T cell repertoires in COVID-19. TCRdb's copy holds only in-frame clones and misses some; the assay was immunoSEQ multiplex PCR. Of 250,000 to 350,000 clones in the sample, roughly 86% are singletons; the top ten hold approximately 7.8%. Sequenced material: peripheral blood. These receptors were obtained from a woman in her 50s who had recovered from COVID-19.

The sample holds a few counts of this clone. Different DNA sequences within this sample yield the same CDR3. This rearrangement joins TRBV6-2 or TRBV6-3 to TRBJ1-1, with a possible D match to TRBD1 (6 bases). CDR1 is MNHEY, CDR2 SVGEGT, per germline. The CDR3 is 13 amino acids. Trimming cost V 0 bases and J 5 bases, with 7 bases left between them. The CDR3 loop reads CASSYSRGTEAFF. In DNA, the CDR3 is TGTGCCAGCAGTTACTCGAGGGGGACTGAAGCTTTCTTT.

This sequence joins TRBV2 and TRBJ2-2; 7 bases match TRBD1. This CDR3 has 14 amino acids. Per germline, CDR1 SNHLY and CDR2 FYNNEI. With 2 bases clipped from V and 3 bases from J, the junction kept 0 bases outside the gene matches. The CDR3 nucleotides read TGTGCCAGCAGTGAAAGGGGGCACACCGGGGAGCTGTTTTTT. Translation gives CASSERGHTGELFF.

This chain uses TRBV6-6 with TRBJ1-1; no reliable D call. Trimming stripped 5 bases from V and 1 base from J, with 8 bases between. Germline CDR1 is MNHNY and CDR2 is SVGAGI (reference sequence). The CDR3 has 13 residues. CDR3 DNA sequence: TGTGCCAGCAGTAGAGCGCGGAACACTGAAGCTTTCTTT. It is translated as CASSRARNTEAFF.

The rearrangement uses TRBV4-3 and TRBJ2-3, with TRBD2 identical over 10 bases. Germline CDR1 and CDR2: LGHNA and YSLEER. The CDR3 extends over 16 amino acids. V trimming: 0 bases; J trimming: 5 bases; junction bases outside the gene matches: 5. CDR3 sequence reads: CASSQDLAGEGDTQYF. The CDR3 DNA is TGCGCCAGCAGCCAAGATCTAGCGGGGGAGGGAGATACGCAGTATTTT.

This chain links TRBV28 with TRBJ1-1; D unresolved. Germline-derived CDR1 and CDR2 are MDHEN and SYDVKM. V lost 5 bases and J 0 bases, leaving 13 bases between the germline ends. The CDR3 is 15 amino acids. The CDR3 DNA reads as TGTGCCAGCAGTCTCCCTTACAGACTGAACACTGAAGCTTTCTTT. This encodes CASSLPYRLNTEAFF.

The chain uses TRBV30 and TRBJ2-7; D is possibly TRBD1 (6 bases). The CDR3 extends over 12 amino acids. V lost 8 bases to trimming and J lost 2 bases, with 13 bases between them. Germline loops: CDR1 GTSNPN, CDR2 SVGIG (reference sequence). The CDR3 here is CAGGRATYEQYF. CDR3 DNA: TGTGCCGGGGGCAGGGCCACCTACGAGCAGTACTTC.

This chain connects TRBV10-3 to TRBJ2-7; tentatively, D is TRBD2 (5 bases). Germline V lookup: CDR1 ENHRY, CDR2 SYGVKD. This CDR3 region has 14 residues. Trimming stripped 6 bases from V and 5 bases from J, with 17 bases between. CDR3 sequence: CAISRSGGLNEQYF. CDR3 in DNA: TGTGCCATCAGCCGATCAGGAGGCCTTAACGAGCAGTACTTC.

The CDR3 nucleotides are TGTGCCAGCAGTAGTACGGGAGCCTACAATGAGCAGTTCTTC. It translates to CASSSTGAYNEQFF. This chain connects TRBV27 to TRBJ2-1, with D maybe TRBD2 (6 bases). Trimming removed 5 bases from V and 2 bases from J, with 10 bases in between. The CDR3 runs to 14 residues. Germline CDR1 reads MNHEY; CDR2 reads SMNVEV (reference sequence).

The chain recombines TRBV6-6 with TRBJ2-2, with D uncertain. V shed 6 bases and J shed 0 bases, with 11 bases lying between them. Germline-derived CDR1 and CDR2 are MNHNY and SVGAGI (reference sequence). The CDR3 runs 15 residues. CDR3 DNA sequence: TGTGCCAGCAGCCGATTTTCAACGAACACCGGGGAGCTGTTTTTT. This gives the protein CASSRFSTNTGELFF.

The chain couples TRBV30 to TRBJ1-2; D not certain. Germline lookup yields CDR1 GTSNPN and CDR2 SVGIG (reference sequence). Trimming stripped 4 bases from V and 7 bases from J, with 16 bases between. This CDR3 is built from 13 residues. The CDR3 region is CAWTPGPQTGYTF. CDR3 nucleotides: TGTGCCTGGACTCCGGGTCCGCAGACTGGCTACACCTTC.

The chain is built from TRBV30 and TRBJ1-1; a weak D match, TRBD1 (6 bases). Trimming removed 6 bases from V and 1 base from J, with 15 bases in between. This CDR3 has 14 residues. Germline V gives CDR1 GTSNPN, CDR2 SVGIG (reference sequence). The CDR3 is CACNRGGPNTEAFF. DNA of the CDR3: TGTGCCTGTAATAGGGGGGGACCGAACACTGAAGCTTTCTTT.

This clone was picked up one time. The chain combines TRBV29-1 with TRBJ2-7; 9 bases are a match to TRBD1. Per the germline V gene, CDR1 is SQVTM and CDR2 is ANQGSEA. The CDR3 runs to 14 residues. V shed 4 bases, J shed 2 bases, and the junction held 6 bases outside the gene matches. The CDR3 region is CSVAWGQGPYEQYF. DNA for the CDR3: TGCAGCGTTGCTTGGGGACAGGGACCCTACGAGCAGTACTTC.

In DNA form, the CDR3 reads TGTGCCAGCAGTCATACAGGGGTATATAATTCACCCCTCCACTTT. Its translation: CASSHTGVYNSPLHF. The chain carries TRBV5-6 and TRBJ1-6; the match to TRBD1 covers 7 bases. Germline CDR1 is SGHDT and CDR2 is YYEEEE. With 5 bases clipped from V and 4 bases from J, the junction kept 6 bases outside the gene matches. There are 15 residues in the CDR3.

This chain connects TRBV7-2 to TRBJ1-6, with 8 bases identical to TRBD1. J was trimmed by 7 bases and V by 1 base; bases with no gene match: 3. The germline V gene encodes CDR1 SGHTA and CDR2 FQGNSA. The CDR3 length is 15 residues. CDR3 sequence: CASSLETGVNSPLHF. CDR3 sequence (DNA): TGTGCCAGCAGCTTAGAGACAGGGGTGAATTCACCCCTCCACTTT. Full variable domain (rest looked up from reference TRBV7-2 and TRBJ1-6): GAGVSQSPSNKVTEKGKDVELRCDPISGHTALYWYRQSLGQGLEFLIYFQGNSAPDKSGLPSDRFSAERTGGSVSTLTIQRTQQEDSAVYLCASSLETGVNSPLHFGNGTRLTVT.

The chain carries TRBV19 and TRBJ1-3, with 10 positions matching TRBD1. The CDR3 is 19 amino acids. CDR1 and CDR2 (germline): LNHDA, SQIVND (reference sequence). The V gene end was trimmed by 5 bases and the J gene end by 0 bases; junction bases not matched to a gene: 13. This CDR3 reads CASSRRPGTGESSGNTIYF. The CDR3 nucleotides read TGTGCCAGTAGTCGCCGTCCCGGGACAGGGGAGAGCTCTGGAAACACCATATATTTT.